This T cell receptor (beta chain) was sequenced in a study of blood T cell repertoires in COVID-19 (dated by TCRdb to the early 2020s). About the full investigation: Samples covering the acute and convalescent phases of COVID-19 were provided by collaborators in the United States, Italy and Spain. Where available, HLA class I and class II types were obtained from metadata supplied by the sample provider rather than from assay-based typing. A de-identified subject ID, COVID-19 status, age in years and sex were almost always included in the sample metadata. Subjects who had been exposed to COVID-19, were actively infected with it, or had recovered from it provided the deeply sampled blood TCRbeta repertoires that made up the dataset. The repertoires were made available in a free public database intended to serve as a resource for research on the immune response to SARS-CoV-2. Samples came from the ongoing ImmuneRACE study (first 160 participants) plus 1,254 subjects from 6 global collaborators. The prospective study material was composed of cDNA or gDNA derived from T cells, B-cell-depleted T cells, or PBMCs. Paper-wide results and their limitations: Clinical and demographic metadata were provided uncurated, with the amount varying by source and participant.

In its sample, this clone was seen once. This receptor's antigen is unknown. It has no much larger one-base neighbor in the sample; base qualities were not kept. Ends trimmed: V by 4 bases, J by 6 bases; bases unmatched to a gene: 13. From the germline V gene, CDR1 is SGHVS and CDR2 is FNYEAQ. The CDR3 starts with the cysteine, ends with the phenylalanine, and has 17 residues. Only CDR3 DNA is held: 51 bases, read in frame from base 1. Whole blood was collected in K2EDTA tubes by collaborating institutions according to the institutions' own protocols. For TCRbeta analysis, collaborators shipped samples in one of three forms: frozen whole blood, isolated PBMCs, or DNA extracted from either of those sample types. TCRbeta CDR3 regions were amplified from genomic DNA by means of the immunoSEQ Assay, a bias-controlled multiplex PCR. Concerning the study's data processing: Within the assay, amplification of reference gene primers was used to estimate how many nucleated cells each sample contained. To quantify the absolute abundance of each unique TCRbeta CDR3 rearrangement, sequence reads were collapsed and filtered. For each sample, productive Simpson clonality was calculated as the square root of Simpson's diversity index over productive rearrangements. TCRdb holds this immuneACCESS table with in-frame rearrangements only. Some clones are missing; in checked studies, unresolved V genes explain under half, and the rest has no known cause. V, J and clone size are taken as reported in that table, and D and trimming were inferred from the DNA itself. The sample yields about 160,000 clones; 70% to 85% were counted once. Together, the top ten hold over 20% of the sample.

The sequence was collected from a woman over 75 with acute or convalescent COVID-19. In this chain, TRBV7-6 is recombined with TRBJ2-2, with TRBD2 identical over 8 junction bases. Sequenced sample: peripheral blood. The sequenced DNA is TGTGCCAGCAGCTCGTCAGACCAGGGACTAGTCGCCGGGGAGCTGTTTTTT. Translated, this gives CASSSSDQGLVAGELFF.